One and the same sample provided the 5 T cell receptor gamma chains below, sequenced in a study of gamma-delta chains in newborns, infants, children. TCRdb reran clone calling via CATT on the reads. The listing contains approximately 77 gamma-chain clones. Sequences were derived from blood, sampled at baseline. The receptors come from a child who was a newborn, infant or young child, either healthy, febrile or measles-vaccinated (not recorded which). This table probably holds off-target reads from a library built for another chain.

A V gene of TRGV9 was called, but no J gene was assigned. The length of the CDR3 is 13 residues. Per germline, CDR1 GITISATS and CDR2 ISYDGTV (reference sequence). The CDR3 here is CACGTWGTAQLFF. The CDR3 DNA sequence: TGTGCCTGTGGCACCTGGGGGACAGCACAACTCTTCTTT.

Turning to this clone: The DNA is omitted, as the CDR3 cannot be located on it reliably, and the CDR3 follows TCRdb's listing. The CDR3 spells CACDALGAESSWDTRQMFFGTGIKLF. V gene assignment gives TRGV9, but the J gene was left uncalled. The CDR3 region is 26 residues in length, termini included. CDR1 GITISATS and CDR2 ISYDGTV come from the germline V gene (reference sequence).

This clone was recorded once. The CDR3 sequence: CACDNLLGDTGTAQLFF. DNA for the CDR3: TGTGCCTGTGACAACCTACTGGGGGATACGGGGACAGCACAACTCTTCTTT. For the V gene the call is TRGV9; the J gene has no call. Germline V gene lookup returns CDR1 GITISATS and CDR2 ISYDGTV (reference sequence). CDR3 size: 17 residues.

On this clone: The limits of the CDR3 on the DNA are not certain, so only TCRdb's listed CDR3 is given. A V gene of TRGV9 was called, but no J gene was assigned. The CDR3 sequence runs 31 residues, both termini included. From germline, CDR1 is GITISATS and CDR2 ISYDGTV (reference sequence). CDR3 in amino acids: CACDTVSHEGHWGSSSWDTRQMFFGTGIKLF.

The J gene was not called, though the V gene is TRGV9. This CDR3 has 16 amino acids. Germline CDR1 reads GITISATS; CDR2 reads ISYDGTV (reference sequence). The DNA of the CDR3 is TGTGCCTGTGACACTCTGGCCCCAGCTTTGACAGCACAACTCTTCTTT. It specifies CACDTLAPALTAQLFF.